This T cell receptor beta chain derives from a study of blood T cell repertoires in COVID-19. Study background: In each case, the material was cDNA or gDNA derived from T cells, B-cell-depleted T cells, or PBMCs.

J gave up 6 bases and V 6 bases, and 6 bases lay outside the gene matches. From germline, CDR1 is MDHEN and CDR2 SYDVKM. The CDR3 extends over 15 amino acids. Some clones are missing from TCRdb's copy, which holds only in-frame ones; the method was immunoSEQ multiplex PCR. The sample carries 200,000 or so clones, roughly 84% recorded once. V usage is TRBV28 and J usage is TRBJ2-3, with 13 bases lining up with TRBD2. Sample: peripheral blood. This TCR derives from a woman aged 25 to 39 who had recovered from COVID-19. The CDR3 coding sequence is TGTGCCAGCAGGCGTACTAGCGGGAGGGCGGATACGCAGTATTTT. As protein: CASRRTSGRADTQYF.